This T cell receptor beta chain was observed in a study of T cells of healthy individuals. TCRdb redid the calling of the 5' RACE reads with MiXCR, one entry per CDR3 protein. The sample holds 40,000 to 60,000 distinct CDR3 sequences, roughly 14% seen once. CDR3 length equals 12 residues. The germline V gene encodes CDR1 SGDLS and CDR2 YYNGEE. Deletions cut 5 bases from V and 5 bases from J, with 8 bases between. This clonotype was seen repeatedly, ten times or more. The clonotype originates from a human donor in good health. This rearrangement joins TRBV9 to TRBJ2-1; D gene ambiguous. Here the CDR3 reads CASSIQDNEQFF. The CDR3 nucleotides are TGTGCCAGCAGTATCCAGGACAATGAGCAGTTCTTC.